The table lists the clone carrying this T cell receptor beta chain with a few counts. What it recognizes is unknown. cDNA reverse transcribed from extracted RNA served as the sequencing template. Some clones are missing from TCRdb's copy, which holds only in-frame ones; the method was immunoSEQ multiplex PCR. The repertoire consists of about 210,000 clones, with around two fifths occurring once and the leading ten covering around 2.8%. Treatment described: oral pan-JAK inhibitor, 5-10 mg twice daily. The sample originates from a study of CD8+ T cells in alopecia areata. Study outcomes and limitations: In scalp, tofacitinib significantly decreased clonality and expanded CD8+ clones among the top 100.

The CDR3 is made up of 16 amino acids. V trimming: 5 bases; J trimming: 7 bases; junction bases outside the gene matches: 13. The germline gives CDR1 SGHTA, CDR2 FQGNSA. The TCR originated in a human donor with alopecia areata. This rearrangement joins TRBV7-2 to TRBJ2-1; TRBD2 matches 8 bases. The sample was CD4+ T cells sorted from blood, taken at roughly week 36, from a patient treated with tofacitinib. The CDR3 protein is CASSLQGPTGGNEQFF. CDR3 coding DNA: TGTGCCAGCAGCCTCCAGGGACCCACGGGGGGGAATGAGCAGTTCTTC.